This TCR beta chain was identified in a study of blood T cell repertoires in COVID-19. This clone has only one observation. Only in-frame clones appear in the TCRdb table, and some are missing; sequencing was by immunoSEQ multiplex PCR. The sample contains approximately 130,000 clones, roughly four fifths of which appear only once. Germline V CDR1 and CDR2: LGHDT, YNNKEL (reference sequence). The V gene end was trimmed by 4 bases and the J gene end by 7 bases; junction bases not matched to a gene: 14. CDR3 length: 16 residues. This chain uses TRBV3-1 (or the pseudogene TRBV3-2) with TRBJ2-7; 9 nucleotides agree with TRBD2. The TCR comes from a man aged 30 to 45 who had recovered from COVID-19. The sample taken for sequencing was PBMCs or T cells enriched from blood (not recorded which). The DNA of the CDR3 is TGTGCCAGCAGCCTATCTAGCGGGATAGCCAAACGGGAGCAGTACTTC. Protein sequence: CASSLSSGIAKREQYF.